This TCR beta chain was profiled in a study of vaccination effects on CD4 cells after COVID-19. Measured with immunoSEQ multiplex PCR; TCRdb has only the in-frame clones, and not every one. The sample holds roughly 59,000 clones, approximately 78% seen once. After expansion with viral peptide pools in the ViraFEST assay, antigen-specific CD4+ T cells were sequenced. The authors isolated CD4+ T cells after roughly 10 days of culture. Each participant was given two doses of one vaccine (BNT162b2 or mRNA-1273). Vaccine recipients lacked prior SARS-CoV-2 infection and had negative nucleocapsid antibodies. A density of approximately 2 million PBMC per well was used; these cells were cultured with 10 IU/ml IL-2 and 10 ug/ml peptides. Points on this clone: Its matching antigen is unknown.

The length of the CDR3 is 16 residues. Trimming removed 5 bases from V and 5 bases from J; junction bases left unmatched: 12. The germline gives CDR1 SNHLY, CDR2 FYNNEI. The chain employs TRBV2 and TRBJ1-5, with 7 bases lining up with TRBD1. This TCR came from a human donor who received a COVID-19 vaccine. The input for sequencing was CD4+ T cells from PBMCs cultured with HCoV-OC43 spike peptides, taken after COVID-19 vaccination. The sample's subset: HCoV-OC43 spike overlapping peptide pool stimulation. Here the CDR3 DNA reads TGTGCCAGCAGTACCCGGGACAGTGGAAAGGATCAGCCCCAGCATTTT. This codes for CASSTRDSGKDQPQHF.